Detailed here is one T cell receptor (beta chain). Production of TCR beta cDNA used approximately 0.45 ug total RNA together with a constant-region primer. Investigators got TCR beta libraries out of three nested multiplex PCR rounds, done with slightly modified ARM-PCR. A single record per CDR3 protein comes from TCRdb applying MiXCR to the multiplex PCR reads. The sample contains a few hundred thousand distinct CDR3 sequences, roughly 60% of which appear only once. The study extracted blood RNA from unsorted whole blood and also extracted germline DNA. This sample is part of a study of tumor-infiltrating lymphocytes in primary liver carcinoma. The sequencing input was peripheral blood. The sequence was collected from a woman in her 30s with primary liver carcinoma and hepatitis B virus infection.

CDR3 coding DNA: TGTGCCAGCAGGGTGACAGGTGGGGTAGGGGAGCCCCAGCATTTT. Translated: CASRVTGGVGEPQHF. The rearrangement links TRBV12-3 or TRBV12-4 to TRBJ1-5; D is possibly TRBD1 (6 bases). This CDR3 contains 15 residues. V was pared by 6 bases and J by 8 bases, with 20 bases between.